Below are 22 T cell receptor beta chains sequenced from a single sample in a study of shared clonotypes between healthy human individuals. Repertoires were generated with immunoSEQ multiplex PCR, while TCRdb's copy carries only in-frame clones and drops some. Of 100,000 or so clones detected, around 71% appear once; the ten largest clones hold approximately 23%. Material: memory CD8+ T cells sorted from blood. Subset denoted: CD45RO+ cells pooled with CCR7-negative TemRA cells. The source of these receptors is a woman aged 30 to 39 in good health.

The chain is built from TRBV5-1 and TRBJ2-5; D is possibly TRBD1 (6 bases). Germline CDR1 and CDR2: SGHRS and YFSETQ. The ends were cut back, 5 bases at V and 3 bases at J, with 14 bases in the middle. The CDR3 has 14 residues. The CDR3 spells CASSPGTPKETQYF. In nucleotides, the CDR3 is TGCGCCAGCAGTCCCGGGACACCAAAAGAGACCCAGTACTTC.

The chain has TRBV28 and TRBJ1-5; D is unclear. The V end lost 1 base, the J end lost 0 bases, and 10 bases lay between the germline ends. CDR1 is MDHEN and CDR2 is SYDVKM in the germline V gene. The CDR3 sequence is 16 residues long. DNA of the CDR3: TGTGCCAGCAGTTTATCGCTAAGGTATAGCAATCAGCCCCAGCATTTT. Translation gives CASSLSLRYSNQPQHF.

V usage is TRBV5-5 and J usage is TRBJ1-1; no definite D call. V gave up 4 bases and J gave up 6 bases, with 22 bases separating them. CDR1 and CDR2 from the germline V gene are SGHKS and YYEKEE (reference sequence). This CDR3 region has 16 residues. CDR3 nucleotide sequence: TGTGCCAGCAGCCCCCGGGCCGGGGAGGTAGGCGCTGAAGCTTTCTTT. Its protein product is CASSPRAGEVGAEAFF.

The chain links TRBV5-1 to TRBJ2-1, with D hard to call. Germline V CDR1 and CDR2: SGHRS, YFSETQ. V lost 0 bases and J lost 5, with 9 bases in between. This CDR3 is built from 14 residues. The CDR3 spells CASSLAGLNNEQFF. CDR3 DNA sequence: TGCGCCAGCAGCTTGGCCGGGCTAAACAATGAGCAGTTCTTC.

About this clone: One base away lies a much larger clone, so this may be a sequencing read error. This chain joins TRBV7-2 and TRBJ2-3; the match to TRBD2 covers 11 bases. This CDR3 region has 15 residues. The germline CDR1 and CDR2 sequences are SGHTA and FQGNSA. The ends lost 4 bases at V and 4 bases at J; junction bases unmatched: 4. Here the CDR3 reads CASSSTSGTADTQYF. The DNA for the CDR3 is TGTGCCAGCAGCTCGACTAGCGGGACCGCAGATACGCAGTATTTT.

This chain joins TRBV13 and TRBJ2-7; the D gene is possibly TRBD2 (5 bases). Germline V gene lookup returns CDR1 PRHDT and CDR2 FYEKMQ (reference sequence). The CDR3 length is 14 residues. V was trimmed by 5 bases and J by 0 bases, leaving 11 bases between them. The CDR3 protein is CASSTSQSSYEQYF. In DNA, the CDR3 is TGTGCCAGCAGCACTAGTCAGAGCTCCTACGAGCAGTACTTC.

The chain is built from TRBV5-1 and TRBJ2-5, with 8 bases lining up with TRBD2. Germline V gene data show CDR1 as SGHRS and CDR2 as YFSETQ. This CDR3 is built from 15 residues. V was pared by 4 bases and J by 4 bases, with 9 bases of the junction left unmatched. The CDR3 here is CASSRGSGRGETQYF. Here the CDR3 DNA reads TGCGCCAGCAGCCGCGGAAGCGGGAGAGGAGAGACCCAGTACTTC.

The rearrangement links TRBV28 to TRBJ1-6, with TRBD1 as a possible D gene (6 bases). The CDR3 has 15 amino acids. CDR1 MDHEN and CDR2 SYDVKM come from the germline V gene. V was pared by 6 bases and J by 5 bases, with 14 bases between. As DNA, the CDR3 is TGTGCCAGCAGCAGTAGACAGGTCGATAATTCACCCCTCCACTTT. Translated: CASSSRQVDNSPLHF.

CDR3 in DNA: TGTGCCAGCAGTCCTATAGGACAGGGCGCGAACACCGGGGAGCTGTTTTTT. It encodes CASSPIGQGANTGELFF. The V gene is TRBV28, the J gene TRBJ2-2; 8 positions match TRBD1. The CDR3 is 17 amino acids. V trimming: 5 bases; J trimming: 0 bases; junction bases outside the gene matches: 8. Germline V gene sequence: CDR1 MDHEN, CDR2 SYDVKM. Looking up the rest from reference TRBV28 and TRBJ2-2 gives the full variable domain: DVKVTQSSRYLVKRTGEKVFLECVQDMDHENMFWYRQDPGLGLRLIYFSYDVKMKEKGDIPEGYSVSREKKERFSLILESASTNQTSMYLCASSPIGQGANTGELFFGEGSRLTVL.

This clone is a singleton in its sample. This may arise from a read error, as a much more abundant clone is one base away. V and J are TRBV11-2 and TRBJ2-1; D uncertain. V dropped 0 bases and J dropped 4 bases, with 4 bases sitting between them. Germline V CDR1 and CDR2: SGHAT, FQNNGV. This CDR3 has 13 residues. This CDR3 is CASSLERYNEQFF. Written as DNA, the CDR3 is TGTGCCAGCAGCTTAGAACGGTACAATGAGCAGTTCTTC.

The gene calls are TRBV6-1 and TRBJ2-7, with 11 bases aligning to TRBD2. The CDR3 is 16 amino acids. With V trimmed by 4 bases and J by 2 bases, 7 bases remained unmatched. Germline V gene lookup returns CDR1 MNHNS and CDR2 SASEGT. The CDR3 loop reads CASSVRASGRPYEQYF. The CDR3 nucleotides are TGTGCCAGCAGTGTTCGGGCTAGCGGGAGGCCCTACGAGCAGTACTTC.

This clone was seen a single time. The rearrangement joins TRBV7-9 to TRBJ2-1; 12 bases map to TRBD2. CDR1 and CDR2 from the germline V gene are SEHNR and FQNEAQ (reference sequence). This CDR3 region has 17 residues. The junction had 11 bases not matched to a gene; V was cut back by 4 bases and J by 7 bases. The CDR3 loop is CASSSNLAGGPHNEQFF. The CDR3, as DNA: TGTGCCAGCAGCTCAAACCTAGCGGGAGGGCCCCATAATGAGCAGTTCTTC.

This chain joins TRBV6-6 and TRBJ2-7, with no clear D. The germline V gene encodes CDR1 MNHNY and CDR2 SVGAGI (reference sequence). V lost 0 bases to trimming and J lost 3 bases, with 6 bases between them. This CDR3 comprises 13 residues. This chain's CDR3 is CASSYSSDYEQYF. The DNA of the CDR3 is TGTGCCAGCAGTTACTCGTCCGACTACGAGCAGTACTTC.

This rearrangement joins TRBV9 to TRBJ1-2; D is possibly TRBD1 (5 bases). Germline loops: CDR1 SGDLS, CDR2 YYNGEE. V shed 0 bases and J shed 8 bases, with 20 bases lying between them. There are 16 residues in the CDR3. The CDR3, as DNA: TGTGCCAGCAGCGTAGATGCAGGGCTCCCCGGGAAGGGCTACACCTTC. Translating it yields CASSVDAGLPGKGYTF.

The chain has TRBV5-1 and TRBJ2-7; a weak D match, TRBD1 (6 bases). CDR3 length equals 17 residues. V lost 4 bases and J 0 bases, leaving 20 bases between the germline ends. Germline-derived CDR1 and CDR2 are SGHRS and YFSETQ. The CDR3 loop reads CASSIQTGHRNSYEQYF. The CDR3, as DNA: TGCGCCAGCAGCATACAGACGGGACACCGGAACTCCTACGAGCAGTACTTC.

This chain links TRBV29-1 with TRBJ1-1, with a weak D call TRBD1 (6 bases). The CDR3 has 11 residues. Germline V lookup: CDR1 SQVTM, CDR2 ANQGSEA. The V end lost 4 bases, the J end lost 6 bases, and 9 bases lay between the germline ends. For the CDR3, the DNA is TGCAGCGTTGTCAGGACAGCTGAAGCTTTCTTT. It is translated as CSVVRTAEAFF.

This chain links TRBV6-1 with TRBJ2-3; D remains unclear. Germline V gives CDR1 MNHNS, CDR2 SASEGT. V was shortened by 6 bases and J by 8 bases, with 21 bases between the two germline ends. This CDR3 contains 15 residues. CDR3 sequence: CASRKLLGTSGTQYF. CDR3 nucleotide sequence: TGTGCCAGCAGGAAGCTACTGGGCACTTCAGGTACGCAGTATTTT.

The rearrangement joins TRBV27 to TRBJ1-2; weak D call: TRBD1 (5 bases). The germline V gene has CDR1 MNHEY and CDR2 SMNVEV (reference sequence). The ends were cut back, 6 bases at V and 2 bases at J, with 7 bases in the middle. CDR3 size: 12 residues. CDR3 coding DNA: TGTGCCAGCAGGGGGGGAAACTATGGCTACACCTTC. Its protein product is CASRGGNYGYTF.

This chain links TRBV21-1 with TRBJ2-3; the table's TRBD1 call for D was not verified on the DNA. TRBV21-1 represents a pseudogene. The CDR3 is made up of 14 amino acids. The CDR3 coding sequence is TGTGCCAGTCCGACAGGGACGAAGACAGATACGCAGTATTTT. Protein: CASPTGTKTDTQYF.

The chain has TRBV28 and TRBJ1-1; D is uncertain. Looked up from germline, CDR1 is MDHEN and CDR2 is SYDVKM. V gave up 0 bases and J gave up 1 base, with 6 bases separating them. This CDR3 comprises 14 residues. CDR3 in amino acids: CASSLCRGNTEAFF. The CDR3 DNA sequence: TGTGCCAGCAGTTTATGCCGAGGGAACACTGAAGCTTTCTTT.

The chain couples TRBV7-2 to TRBJ2-5; D remains unclear. The CDR3 has 14 amino acids. The V end was cut by 1 base, the J end by 0 bases, with 6 bases between. Germline assignment: CDR1 SGHTA and CDR2 FQGNSA. CDR3 sequence: CASSLVLYQETQYF. The CDR3 bases are TGTGCCAGCAGCTTAGTTTTGTACCAAGAGACCCAGTACTTC.

This clone was counted once. J is TRBJ2-7 and V is TRBV10-3; either TRBD1 or TRBD2 may supply D (6 bases each). Germline V CDR1 and CDR2: ENHRY, SYGVKD. The CDR3 totals 13 residues. Trimming removed 7 bases at V and 7 bases at J, with 17 bases between. CDR3 sequence reads: CAITSTGAREQYF. The CDR3 coding sequence is TGTGCCATCACCTCTACGGGGGCAAGAGAGCAGTACTTC.